The 9 T cell receptor beta chains reported below all come from one sample, sequenced in a study of cytomegalovirus exposure and HLA in healthy donors. Both 60 Vbeta primers and 13 Jbeta primers went into the PCR. TCRdb's table, derived via immunoSEQ multiplex PCR, lists solely in-frame clones and lacks some. The sample records 150,000 to 200,000 clones, about four fifths being singletons. The sequenced sample consisted of PBMCs. All receptors come from a boy younger than 10 in good health and CMV-seronegative.

This clone occurred a few times. V and J are TRBV7-9 and TRBJ2-1; 12 nucleotides match TRBD2. The germline V gene encodes CDR1 SEHNR and CDR2 FQNEAQ (reference sequence). The CDR3 contains 18 residues. The junction had 4 bases not matched to a gene; V was cut back by 1 base and J by 0 bases. The CDR3 DNA sequence: TGTGCCAGCAGCTTAGGACTAGCGGGGGCCTACTCCTACAATGAGCAGTTCTTC. This codes for CASSLGLAGAYSYNEQFF.

V usage is TRBV7-2 and J usage is TRBJ1-2; TRBD1 might be the D (6 bases). The CDR3 runs to 14 residues. Trimming left V 5 bases short and J 5 bases short, with 15 bases between. Germline V gene lookup returns CDR1 SGHTA and CDR2 FQGNSA. The CDR3, as DNA: TGTGCCAGCAGCCGCCGGACAGATTTTTATGGCTACACCTTC. As protein: CASSRRTDFYGYTF.

The CDR3 spells CASSPGQANLGYTF. As DNA, the CDR3 is TGTGCCAGCTCACCAGGACAGGCGAATCTTGGCTACACCTTC. The chain couples TRBV18 to TRBJ1-2, with 7 bases that match TRBD1. The V segment lost 2 bases and the J segment 7 bases; nucleotides outside the gene matches: 7. Germline V gene data show CDR1 as KGHSH and CDR2 as LQKENI. CDR3 length equals 14 residues.

This CDR3 is CASSLFLTEGQETQYF. In DNA form, the CDR3 reads TGTGCCAGCAGCTTATTTCTTACAGAGGGCCAAGAGACCCAGTACTTC. The V gene is TRBV7-8, the J gene TRBJ2-5; possibly TRBD2 for D (5 bases). CDR3 size: 16 residues. Germline CDR1 is SGHVS and CDR2 is FQNEAQ. Trimming removed 2 bases at V and 1 base at J, with 14 bases between.

This chain links TRBV6-1 with TRBJ1-5, with TRBD1 matching over 10 bases. Germline V gene data show CDR1 as MNHNS and CDR2 as SASEGT. V lost 3 bases, J lost 7 bases, and 3 bases stayed unmatched. The CDR3 is made up of 14 amino acids. The CDR3: CASSETGGRQPQHF. The CDR3 bases are TGTGCCAGCAGTGAGACAGGGGGCCGGCAGCCCCAGCATTTT.

This chain uses TRBV7-2 with TRBJ2-7; 8 positions agree with TRBD1. Germline-derived CDR1 and CDR2 are SGHTA and FQGNSA. J gave up 3 bases and V 0 bases, and 1 base lay outside the gene matches. This CDR3 has 14 residues. CDR3 loop: CASSLAGTGYEQYF. The CDR3 nucleotides are TGTGCCAGCAGCTTAGCCGGGACAGGCTACGAGCAGTACTTC.

The J gene is TRBJ1-5, the V gene TRBV6-6, with D unclear. V lost 7 bases and J 6 bases, leaving 16 bases between the germline ends. There are 14 residues in the CDR3. The germline V gene encodes CDR1 MNHNY and CDR2 SVGAGI (reference sequence). CDR3 residues: CASTVASNGQPQHF. CDR3 nucleotides: TGTGCCAGCACCGTCGCATCTAACGGTCAGCCCCAGCATTTT.

The rearrangement joins TRBV2 to TRBJ2-3; TRBD2 matches at 9 bases. The CDR3 runs to 15 residues. The V gene end was trimmed by 10 bases and the J gene end by 4 bases; junction bases not matched to a gene: 12. Germline CDR1 SNHLY, CDR2 FYNNEI. The CDR3 nucleotides are TGTGCCACCCCCCCCGGGGAGCGGGGGGCAGATACGCAGTATTTT. It encodes CATPPGERGADTQYF.

Notes on this clone: Relative to the germline gene, one junction end is altered; a read error may explain this. The rearrangement joins TRBV12-5 to TRBJ2-2, with 7 bases aligning to TRBD1. Germline CDR1 LGHNT, CDR2 FRNRAP. The CDR3 covers 13 residues. The CDR3 reads CASGQGNPGELFF. CDR3 coding DNA: TGTGCTAGTGGACAGGGGAACCCCGGGGAGCTGTTTTTT.